The 15 T cell receptor beta chains below come from one sample, sequenced in a study of blood T cell repertoires in COVID-19. Measured with immunoSEQ multiplex PCR; TCRdb has only the in-frame clones, and not every one. The sample includes about 190,000 clones, 90% of them seen just once. The sample comprised peripheral blood. All receptors derive from a man in his fifties or sixties with acute or convalescent COVID-19.

The chain joins TRBV2 to TRBJ1-2, with D perhaps TRBD1 (6 bases). The CDR3 length is 13 residues. Germline V CDR1 and CDR2: SNHLY, FYNNEI. The V and J ends lost 6 bases and 2 bases respectively, with 10 bases between them. As DNA, the CDR3 is TGTGCCAGCAGCGAACAGGGAAACTATGGCTACACCTTC. Encoded protein: CASSEQGNYGYTF.

This clone was observed a handful of times. The rearrangement links TRBV27 to TRBJ2-3; 9 nucleotides align to TRBD1. The CDR3 consists of 15 residues. In germline, CDR1 is MNHEY, CDR2 SMNVEV (reference sequence). The V segment lost 3 bases and the J segment 3 bases; nucleotides outside the gene matches: 4. The CDR3 loop is CASSFLGQGTDTQYF. The CDR3 coding sequence is TGTGCCAGCAGTTTCCTGGGACAGGGAACAGATACGCAGTATTTT.

This chain uses TRBV19 with TRBJ2-5; 14 bases are a match to TRBD2. V was clipped by 4 bases and J by 2 bases; unmatched bases: 9. Germline V gives CDR1 LNHDA, CDR2 SQIVND (reference sequence). The CDR3 has 18 residues. The CDR3 spells CASSTGGTSGSAQETQYF. In nucleotides, the CDR3 is TGTGCCAGTAGTACCGGGGGGACTAGCGGGAGCGCTCAAGAGACCCAGTACTTC.

The chain employs TRBV18 and TRBJ2-3; D unclear. The CDR3 runs 15 residues. Germline V gene sequence: CDR1 KGHSH, CDR2 LQKENI. With 5 bases removed from V and 4 bases from J, the gap between germline ends came to 16 bases. CDR3 amino acids: CASSTLGSSADTQYF. The CDR3 DNA reads as TGTGCCAGCTCAACGCTTGGCAGCAGCGCAGATACGCAGTATTTT.

CDR3 DNA sequence: TGTGCCAGCAGCGTAGATCCCGGGTTTTACAATGAGCAGTTCTTC. It is translated as CASSVDPGFYNEQFF. The V gene is TRBV9, the J gene TRBJ2-1; unclear D gene. Trimming removed 0 bases at V and 4 bases at J, with 11 bases between. There are 15 residues in the CDR3. From germline, CDR1 is SGDLS and CDR2 YYNGEE.

The chain employs TRBV19 and TRBJ2-2; TRBD1 matches 8 bases. The CDR3 loop spans 17 amino acids. J was trimmed by 6 bases and V by 3 bases; bases with no gene match: 12. From germline, CDR1 is LNHDA and CDR2 SQIVND (reference sequence). The CDR3 region is CASSIQGARELAGELFF. The CDR3 DNA reads TGTGCCAGTAGTATCCAGGGGGCGAGGGAATTGGCCGGGGAGCTGTTTTTT.

The chain is built from TRBV5-1 and TRBJ2-3; 10 bases fit TRBD2. Germline trimming cut 3 bases from V and 7 bases from J; bases unmatched to any gene: 11. The germline CDR1 and CDR2 sequences are SGHRS and YFSETQ. This CDR3 has 16 amino acids. DNA of the CDR3: TGCGCCAGCAGCTCGCTTACTAGCGGGATAGGGAATACGCAGTATTTT. It codes for CASSSLTSGIGNTQYF. Drawing the rest from reference TRBV5-1 and TRBJ2-3, the complete variable domain is KAGVTQTPRYLIKTRGQQVTLSCSPISGHRSVSWYQQTPGQGLQFLFEYFSETQRNKGNFPGRFSGRQFSNSRSEMNVSTLELGDSALYLCASSSLTSGIGNTQYFGPGTRLTVL.

The V gene is TRBV30, the J gene TRBJ1-5; D gene ambiguous. This CDR3 contains 13 residues. Trimming took 4 bases from V and 5 from J, leaving 12 bases between them. Germline V lookup: CDR1 GTSNPN, CDR2 SVGIG (reference sequence). The CDR3 protein is CAWNEGFDQPQHF. The CDR3 bases are TGTGCCTGGAATGAGGGTTTCGATCAGCCCCAGCATTTT.

This sequence joins TRBV10-3 and TRBJ1-6; 8 nucleotides match TRBD1. The CDR3 loop spans 14 amino acids. Trimming took 11 bases from V and 3 from J; bases not matched to a gene: 6. CDR1 ENHRY and CDR2 SYGVKD come from the germline V gene. The CDR3 sequence: CAASDRGYNSPLHF. CDR3 sequence (DNA): TGTGCCGCGAGCGACAGGGGCTATAATTCACCCCTCCACTTT.

The V and J genes are TRBV5-1 and TRBJ1-6; 7 nucleotides align to TRBD1. The CDR3 is 15 amino acids. CDR1 and CDR2 from the germline V gene are SGHRS and YFSETQ. V lost 4 bases to trimming and J lost 9 bases; unmatched junction nucleotides: 10. The CDR3, as DNA: TGCGCCAGCAGCCCTCGGACAGGCATCGGTTCACCCCTCCACTTT. It translates to CASSPRTGIGSPLHF.

The V gene is TRBV3-1 (or the pseudogene TRBV3-2), the J gene TRBJ2-2, with 13 nucleotides matching TRBD2. Germline loops: CDR1 LGHDT, CDR2 YNNKEL (reference sequence). CDR3 length equals 16 residues. V lost 3 bases to trimming and J lost 5 bases; unmatched junction nucleotides: 3. CDR3 in DNA: TGTGCCAGCAGCCATACACTAGCGGGGGGGACCGGGGAGCTGTTTTTT. The encoded protein is CASSHTLAGGTGELFF.

This chain links TRBV6-5 with TRBJ1-1; D unresolved. Per the germline V gene, CDR1 is MNHEY and CDR2 is SVGAGI. The CDR3 runs 14 residues. The V gene lost 4 bases and the J gene lost 11 bases, with 20 bases spanning the gap. The CDR3 nucleotides are TGTGCCAGCAGTTCCCAGCGGCGGTCCTACGGGGCTTTCTTT. Its protein product is CASSSQRRSYGAFF.

The V call is TRBV5-1, the J call TRBJ2-5, with D perhaps TRBD1 (6 bases). This CDR3 has 15 amino acids. Germline V gives CDR1 SGHRS, CDR2 YFSETQ. V shed 5 bases and J shed 5 bases, with 19 bases lying between them. The CDR3 bases are TGCGCCAGCAGGGATAACAGGGCAGGGGCCGAGACCCAGTACTTC. Translating gives CASRDNRAGAETQYF.

This clone was counted between two and nine times. The rearrangement uses TRBV27 and TRBJ1-5, with a possible D match to TRBD1 (5 bases). The CDR3 has 14 amino acids. Trimming left V 0 bases short and J 7 bases short, with 10 bases between. Germline lookup yields CDR1 MNHEY and CDR2 SMNVEV (reference sequence). The CDR3 spells CASSLSGGYQPQHF. The CDR3 DNA is TGTGCCAGCAGTTTATCCGGGGGATACCAGCCCCAGCATTTT.

This sequence joins TRBV11-2 and TRBJ1-5; tentatively, D is TRBD1 (6 bases). The V gene's germline CDR1 is SGHAT and CDR2 FQNNGV. This CDR3 comprises 16 residues. Trimming left V 0 bases short and J 11 bases short, with 20 bases between. The CDR3 here is CASSLDVKQGSLAQHF. CDR3 DNA: TGTGCCAGCAGCTTAGATGTGAAGCAGGGGTCTCTGGCCCAGCATTTT.